The entry that follows covers one T cell receptor (beta chain) sequence. Generated by immunoSEQ multiplex PCR, the TCRdb table keeps only in-frame clones and is missing some. The table has 100,000 to 150,000 clones, about 88% seen once. This entry is derived from a study of PD-1 blockade in mismatch repair-deficient tumors. The TCR-sequenced patients were a few responders to pembrolizumab. V gave up 8 bases and J gave up 4 bases, with 16 bases separating them. The CDR3 length is 14 residues. The germline CDR1 and CDR2 sequences are LNHNV and YYDKDF (reference sequence). The specimen was peripheral blood, collected 44 weeks after starting pembrolizumab. The origin of this receptor is an adult with mismatch repair-deficient cancer. The V gene is TRBV15, the J gene TRBJ2-3, with D maybe TRBD2 (5 bases). The CDR3: CATGRRRLADTQYF. For the CDR3, the DNA is TGTGCCACCGGACGACGGAGGTTGGCAGATACGCAGTATTTT.